Following are 11 T cell receptor beta chains from one sample sequenced in a study of CD8+CD57+ T cells in acquired aplastic anemia. Genomic DNA acted as the template from which TCR beta VDJ combination and CDR3 sequence profiling were carried out. MiXCR was run by TCRdb on the reads, yielding one entry per CDR3 protein. The repertoire includes tens of thousands of distinct CDR3 sequences, about half of them detected once, and about 66% sits in the top ten. Source material: sorted CD4+, CD8+, or CD8+CD57+ T cells (not recorded which) from PBMCs. The receptors were gathered from a human donor in good health, serving as a control.

The chain employs TRBV29-1 and TRBJ1-1; TRBD1 might be the D (6 bases). The CDR3 runs 13 residues. Germline V gene sequence: CDR1 SQVTM, CDR2 ANQGSEA. The CDR3 region is CSLRGRENTEAFF. CDR3 sequence (DNA): TGCAGTCTCAGGGGCAGGGAGAACACTGAAGCTTTCTTT.

Many counts were recorded for this clonotype. The chain couples TRBV5-1 to TRBJ2-7; 9 nucleotides align to TRBD2. Trimming cost V 4 bases and J 0 bases; bases outside gene matches: 8. CDR3 length equals 16 residues. Germline V gene data show CDR1 as SGHRS and CDR2 as YFSETQ. Here the CDR3 DNA reads TGCGCCAGCAGCATCGACCTTAGCGGGAGCTCCTACGAGCAGTACTTC. It translates to CASSIDLSGSSYEQYF.

As for this clonotype: An end of the junction differs from the germline gene, which may be a read error. The chain links TRBV2 to TRBJ2-5; 8 nucleotides agree with TRBD2. CDR1 and CDR2 from the germline V gene are SNHLY and FYNNEI. This CDR3 region has 14 residues. CDR3 DNA: TGTGCCAGCAGTGGAGGGACTAGGAGCGAGACCCGGTACTTC. Its translation is CASSGGTRSETRYF. The variable domain in full, completed from reference TRBV2 and TRBJ2-5, reads EPEVTQTPSHQVTQMGQEVILRCVPISNHLYFYWYRQILGQKVEFLVSFYNNEISEKSEIFDDQFSVERPDGSNFTLKIRSTKLEDSAMYFCASSGGTRSETRYFGPGTRLLVL.

The table lists this clonotype with many counts. The V gene is TRBV7-7, the J gene TRBJ2-2; D not resolved. Trimming removed 5 bases from V and 5 bases from J, with 12 bases in between. The germline CDR1 and CDR2 sequences are SSHAT and FNYEAQ (reference sequence). CDR3 length equals 14 residues. The CDR3 protein is CASSRTPSTGELFF. In nucleotides, the CDR3 is TGTGCCAGCAGCCGGACCCCTTCAACCGGGGAGCTGTTTTTT.

Worth noting for this clonotype: The junction does not match germline at one end; this may be a read error. The rearrangement joins TRBV27 to TRBJ2-7; 9 nucleotides line up with TRBD2. Germline CDR1 reads MNHEY; CDR2 reads SMNVEV (reference sequence). The CDR3 is made up of 14 amino acids. The CDR3 DNA is TGTGCCAGCAGTTTAGGCGGGGGGGCTGAGCCCACGTTCTTC. This encodes CASSLGGGAEPTFF.

The rearrangement links TRBV19 to TRBJ1-1, with D possibly matching TRBD1 (5 bases). CDR3 length equals 12 residues. Germline values: CDR1 LNHDA, CDR2 SQIVND (reference sequence). Trimming took off 7 bases at V and 10 bases at J, with 16 bases between the two ends. The CDR3 protein is CASKGDLRGAFF. The DNA of the CDR3 is TGTGCCAGTAAGGGAGACCTGAGGGGAGCTTTCTTT.

This clonotype was counted ten times or more. The genes are TRBV10-3 and TRBJ2-1, with D possibly matching TRBD2 (6 bases). V dropped 2 bases and J dropped 7 bases, with 15 bases sitting between them. CDR1 and CDR2 (germline): ENHRY, SYGVKD. The CDR3 totals 15 residues. The CDR3 DNA sequence: TGTGCCATCAGTGAGGAGTACGGGAGTACGAATGAGCAGTTCTTC. This codes for CAISEEYGSTNEQFF.

This clonotype was observed at least ten times. The chain has TRBV2 and TRBJ1-2, with D unresolved. Germline assignment: CDR1 SNHLY and CDR2 FYNNEI. The length of the CDR3 is 14 residues. V shed 4 bases and J shed 2 bases, with 11 bases lying between them. CDR3 coding DNA: TGTGCCAGCAGTGTAGACTCCGGGAACTATGGCTACACCTTC. Its translation: CASSVDSGNYGYTF.

V gene TRBV19 combines with J gene TRBJ2-7; 8 bases fit TRBD1. The CDR3 has 15 amino acids. CDR1 and CDR2 from the germline V gene are LNHDA and SQIVND (reference sequence). J lost 0 bases, V lost 3 bases, and 4 bases had no gene match. The CDR3 here is CASSMRQGASYEQYF. The CDR3, as DNA: TGTGCCAGTAGTATGCGGCAGGGGGCCTCCTACGAGCAGTACTTC.

The chain combines TRBV24-1 with TRBJ2-3; unclear D gene. V was pared by 5 bases and J by 6 bases, with 11 bases between. CDR1 is KGHDR and CDR2 is SFDVKD in the germline V gene. CDR3 length: 13 amino acids. The CDR3 region is CATSGTSGDTQYF. The CDR3 DNA reads TGTGCCACCAGTGGGACCTCCGGGGATACGCAGTATTTT.

This clonotype was seen at least ten times. The chain uses TRBV9 and TRBJ2-7; D possibly corresponds to TRBD1 (6 bases). The V and J ends lost 3 bases and 0 bases respectively, with 16 bases between them. This CDR3 comprises 16 residues. CDR1 and CDR2 (germline): SGDLS, YYNGEE. DNA for the CDR3: TGTGCCAGCAGCGACATGGACAGCCCCTCCTCCTACGAGCAGTACTTC. Its protein is CASSDMDSPSSYEQYF.